A few counts support the clone carrying this T cell receptor beta chain. The data are from a study of blood T cells in healthy people across ages. This CDR3 has 12 amino acids. A J-beta primer mix and a sample-barcoded 5' primer were used in a second PCR of roughly 7 to 12 cycles. MiXCR, run by TCRdb on the 5' RACE reads, gives a single entry per CDR3 protein. The data contain about 780,000 distinct CDR3 sequences, 20% to 30% of them singletons. A further study also used this sample, focusing on T cells of mothers and their children.

The sequencing sample was made of blood. The receptor was derived from a boy between 10 and 17 years old in good health. The gene calls are TRBV12-3 or TRBV12-4 and TRBJ2-7; D is possibly TRBD1 (6 bases). The J call may be mistaken, given a closer DNA end match to TRBJ2-1. CDR3 DNA sequence: TGTGCCAGCAGGATATCAGGGGATGAGCAGTTCTTC. It encodes CASRISGDEQFF.